This TCR beta chain derives from a study of patients and donors after allogeneic stem cell transplantation. V dropped 4 bases and J dropped 6; count of bases not matched to a gene: 6. This CDR3 contains 14 residues. The V gene's germline CDR1 is SGHRS and CDR2 YFSETQ. TCRdb recomputed calls from the RT-PCR reads with MiXCR, one row per CDR3 protein. This table holds about 960,000 distinct CDR3 sequences, over 15% found once. Sequencing input: blood, either unsorted or a sorted T cell fraction (not recorded which). This receptor was taken from a human donor who was either an allogeneic HSCT recipient or a stem cell or donor lymphocyte infusion donor (not recorded which). It is not recorded whose cells these are; they may come from a transplant donor. The V and J genes are TRBV5-1 and TRBJ2-2, with 7 bases matching TRBD2. CDR3 coding DNA: TGCGCCAGCAGCCACGGACTAGTGGCCGGGGAGCTGTTTTTT. Translating gives CASSHGLVAGELFF.